This TCR beta chain was identified during a study of graft-versus-host responses after intestinal transplantation. About the study: Among the recipients, transplants were multivisceral, liver-intestinal, or isolated intestinal. Tacrolimus and steroids were given for about three years to all recipients after anti-thymocyte globulin induction.

Study-level findings and limits: Within the allografts of patients who had graft-donor T cell macrochimerism, graft-versus-host to host-versus-graft clonal ratios were high. Among recipient marrow samples, GvH clones were found; some appeared first in ileum or blood.

Turning to this clone: Its target is unknown.

Clones were read by immunoSEQ multiplex PCR, and TCRdb kept only the in-frame ones, dropping some. Of 50,000 to 75,000 clones in the sample, almost 95% are singletons; the top ten hold approximately 0.4%. This CDR3 comprises 16 residues. Germline lookup yields CDR1 SGHNT and CDR2 YYREEE (reference sequence). V was shortened by 2 bases and J by 2 bases, with 15 bases between the two germline ends. The chain is built from TRBV5-4 and TRBJ2-3; D is ambiguous. The material sequenced was unstimulated CD4+ T cells sorted from spleen or lymph node cells, taken before transplant. This receptor was taken from a human donor who was the organ donor for an intestinal transplant. The CDR3 DNA is TGTGCCAGCAGCTTATTTAATAATGGGGTCACAGATACGCAGTATTTT. It is translated as CASSLFNNGVTDTQYF.